Below are 24 T cell receptor beta chains sequenced from a single sample in a study of blood T cell repertoires in COVID-19. Some clones are missing from TCRdb's copy, which holds only in-frame ones; the method was immunoSEQ multiplex PCR. This table has some 200,000 clones, around four fifths appearing once. Input material: PBMCs or T cells enriched from blood (not recorded which). These receptors all stem from a woman aged 45-65 years who had recovered from COVID-19.

This clone came up a few times. The chain joins TRBV19 to TRBJ2-1, with 7 positions matching TRBD2. The V and J ends lost 3 bases and 9 bases, in that order; junction bases with no gene match: 8. Germline V lookup: CDR1 LNHDA, CDR2 SQIVND (reference sequence). The CDR3 has 14 amino acids. CDR3 sequence reads: CASSIGDAGAEQFF. CDR3 nucleotide sequence: TGTGCCAGTAGTATTGGGGATGCGGGAGCTGAGCAGTTCTTC.

This clone has more than one count but fewer than ten. This chain connects TRBV5-1 to TRBJ2-1; 7 bases are a match to TRBD2. The V gene's germline CDR1 is SGHRS and CDR2 YFSETQ. The CDR3 runs 16 residues. V dropped 0 bases and J dropped 5; count of bases not matched to a gene: 8. In DNA, the CDR3 is TGCGCCAGCAGCTTGGAGTTGACTAGCCAGAACAATGAGCAGTTCTTC. Protein product: CASSLELTSQNNEQFF. Variable domain in full (rest from reference TRBV5-1 and TRBJ2-1): KAGVTQTPRYLIKTRGQQVTLSCSPISGHRSVSWYQQTPGQGLQFLFEYFSETQRNKGNFPGRFSGRQFSNSRSEMNVSTLELGDSALYLCASSLELTSQNNEQFFGPGTRLTVL.

The CDR3 spells CSVLRGARDEQFF. The CDR3 DNA reads TGCAGCGTACTTCGGGGGGCGCGGGATGAGCAGTTCTTC. V and J are TRBV29-1 and TRBJ2-1, with D possibly TRBD2 on 7 matching bases. The V gene lost 6 bases and the J gene lost 8 bases, with 17 bases spanning the gap. Germline V lookup: CDR1 SQVTM, CDR2 ANQGSEA. The CDR3 spans 13 residues.

This clone was counted at least ten times. The chain carries TRBV7-9 and TRBJ1-6, with D uncertain. This CDR3 is 14 amino acids long. The ends were cut back, 8 bases at V and 0 bases at J, with 8 bases in the middle. CDR1 SEHNR and CDR2 FQNEAQ come from the germline V gene (reference sequence). The CDR3 here is CASRDSSYNSPLHF. In DNA form, the CDR3 reads TGTGCCAGCCGAGATAGCTCCTATAATTCACCCCTCCACTTT.

The genes are TRBV5-5 and TRBJ2-1, with D possibly matching TRBD2 (6 bases). The CDR3 has 15 residues. CDR1 and CDR2 from the germline V gene are SGHKS and YYEKEE (reference sequence). Trimming pared 0 bases from V and 4 bases from J, leaving 11 bases between. This CDR3 is CASSLGSGRYNEQFF. CDR3 sequence (DNA): TGTGCCAGCAGCTTGGGGAGTGGGAGGTACAATGAGCAGTTCTTC.

This clone was observed a handful of times. The genes are TRBV6-1 and TRBJ1-5; a weak D match, TRBD1 (6 bases). The CDR3 has 18 amino acids. Trimming removed 0 bases from V and 1 base from J, with 16 bases in between. Germline loops: CDR1 MNHNS, CDR2 SASEGT. CDR3 in amino acids: CASSEAYIWTDSNQPQHF. The CDR3 nucleotides are TGTGCCAGCAGTGAAGCGTATATCTGGACAGACAGCAATCAGCCCCAGCATTTT.

The chain carries TRBV3-1 (or the pseudogene TRBV3-2) and TRBJ1-2; D uncertain. CDR1 and CDR2 (germline): LGHDT, YNNKEL (reference sequence). The CDR3 is 17 amino acids. Trimming removed 2 bases at V and 2 bases at J, with 18 bases between. CDR3 sequence reads: CASSQNWQSGRNYGYTF. The CDR3, as DNA: TGTGCCAGCAGCCAAAATTGGCAGTCTGGGAGGAACTATGGCTACACCTTC.

V and J are TRBV28 and TRBJ1-2; TRBD1 agrees at 7 bases. The CDR3 length is 12 residues. The germline V gene has CDR1 MDHEN and CDR2 SYDVKM. J gave up 4 bases and V 10 bases, and 6 bases lay outside the gene matches. The CDR3 sequence: CATPGQIYGYTF. CDR3 nucleotides: TGTGCCACCCCGGGACAGATCTATGGCTACACCTTC.

This clone was detected a few times. The J gene is TRBJ2-3, the V gene TRBV9, with TRBD1 identical over 8 bases. V shed 0 bases, J shed 1 base, and the junction held 10 bases outside the gene matches. The germline gives CDR1 SGDLS, CDR2 YYNGEE. The CDR3 extends over 18 amino acids. CDR3 DNA sequence: TGTGCCAGCAGCGTAGCTACGACAGGGGCCTTGGGCACAGATACGCAGTATTTT. It specifies CASSVATTGALGTDTQYF. Combining the CDR3 with reference TRBV9 and TRBJ2-3 gives the whole variable domain DSGVTQTPKHLITATGQRVTLRCSPRSGDLSVYWYQQSLDQGLQFLIQYYNGEERAKGNILERFSAQQFPDLHSELNLSSLELGDSALYFCASSVATTGALGTDTQYFGPGTRLTVL.

The gene calls are TRBV12-3 or TRBV12-4 and TRBJ1-5; D remains unclear. V was clipped by 11 bases and J by 1 base, with 9 bases between them. The CDR3 sequence is 12 residues long. CDR3 DNA: TGTGCCTCCCAGAGGAGCAATCAGCCCCAGCATTTT. Amino acid sequence: CASQRSNQPQHF.

The chain combines TRBV2 with TRBJ1-1, with 7 bases aligning to TRBD1. After removal of 4 bases from V and 3 bases from J, the junction contained 5 bases not matched to a gene. The CDR3 is 14 residues long. Germline values: CDR1 SNHLY, CDR2 FYNNEI. CDR3 nucleotide sequence: TGTGCCAGCAGTGGAATACAGGGGTACACTGAAGCTTTCTTT. This sequence encodes CASSGIQGYTEAFF.

V gene TRBV5-4 combines with J gene TRBJ1-6; 7 nucleotides line up with TRBD1. CDR3 length equals 15 residues. Germline CDR1 reads SGHNT; CDR2 reads YYREEE (reference sequence). V shed 4 bases, J shed 3 bases, and the junction held 4 bases outside the gene matches. CDR3 sequence: CASSIGTVYNSPLHF. In DNA, the CDR3 is TGTGCCAGCAGCATTGGGACAGTCTATAATTCACCCCTCCACTTT.

This rearrangement joins TRBV3-1 (or the pseudogene TRBV3-2) to TRBJ2-1, with 16 bases aligning to TRBD2. The CDR3 is 17 residues long. The germline V gene has CDR1 LGHDT and CDR2 YNNKEL (reference sequence). Trimming cost V 4 bases and J 9 bases; bases outside gene matches: 9. The CDR3 region has the DNA TGTGCCAGCAGCCCCCGAGGGACTAGCGGGAGGGCGGGTGAGCAGTTCTTC. This gives the protein CASSPRGTSGRAGEQFF.

This chain uses TRBV2 with TRBJ2-7; D is unclear. Germline CDR1 and CDR2: SNHLY and FYNNEI. There are 12 residues in the CDR3. The V gene lost 2 bases and the J gene lost 5 bases, with 7 bases spanning the gap. CDR3 bases: TGTGCCAGCAGTGAAATCGTAGACGAGCAGTACTTC. Translating it yields CASSEIVDEQYF.

Worth noting for this clone: This sample includes further DNA sequences coding for the same CDR3. CDR3 nucleotides: TGTGCCAGCTCACCGACAGCATTGAACACTGAAGCTTTCTTT. Translation: CASSPTALNTEAFF. The chain carries TRBV18 and TRBJ1-1, with a tentative D call TRBD1 (5 bases). This CDR3 spans 14 amino acids. Germline V lookup: CDR1 KGHSH, CDR2 LQKENI. Trimming shortened V by 3 bases and J by 0 bases, and 8 bases separated the two germline ends.

This clone came up once. CDR3 DNA sequence: TGTGCCAGCAGCGTAAAGGGGGGGCCTGGAAACACCATATATTTT. Protein product: CASSVKGGPGNTIYF. The J gene is TRBJ1-3, the V gene TRBV5-5, with D possibly TRBD1 on 6 matching bases. The germline V and J ends were trimmed by 4 bases and 2 bases, with 13 bases remaining between them. The CDR3 is 15 residues long. Germline V gene sequence: CDR1 SGHKS, CDR2 YYEKEE (reference sequence).

The V call is TRBV5-5, the J call TRBJ2-1, with 14 bases fitting TRBD2. CDR1 is SGHKS and CDR2 is YYEKEE in the germline V gene (reference sequence). The V gene end was trimmed by 1 base and the J gene end by 3 bases; junction bases not matched to a gene: 12. The length of the CDR3 is 20 residues. CDR3 bases: TGTGCCAGCAGCTTGACCCGACTAGCGGGAGGGCCTCCGCGCTACAATGAGCAGTTCTTC. This codes for CASSLTRLAGGPPRYNEQFF. The complete variable domain, with remaining parts taken from reference TRBV5-5 and TRBJ2-1, reads DAGVTQSPTHLIKTRGQQVTLRCSPISGHKSVSWYQQVLGQGPQFIFQYYEKEERGRGNFPDRFSARQFPNYSSELNVNALLLGDSALYLCASSLTRLAGGPPRYNEQFFGPGTRLTVL.

This clone occurred a few times. The CDR3 DNA sequence: TGTGCCAGCGCCCCATTTGATGCAGGGGATAATTCACCCCTCCACTTT. Its translation: CASAPFDAGDNSPLHF. V usage is TRBV9 and J usage is TRBJ1-6; D is perhaps TRBD1 (6 bases). The CDR3 sequence is 16 residues long. Deletions cut 7 bases from V and 5 bases from J, with 19 bases between. Germline V gene sequence: CDR1 SGDLS, CDR2 YYNGEE.

This chain joins TRBV7-2 and TRBJ2-3, with 12 bases aligning to TRBD2. This CDR3 has 15 amino acids. The ends lost 4 bases at V and 3 bases at J; junction bases unmatched: 2. Germline V lookup: CDR1 SGHTA, CDR2 FQGNSA. CDR3 in DNA: TGTGCCAGCAGCTCCGGACTAGCGGGAACAGATACGCAGTATTTT. As protein: CASSSGLAGTDTQYF.

The chain links TRBV19 to TRBJ2-1, with D maybe TRBD2 (6 bases). V dropped 0 bases and J dropped 0 bases, with 6 bases sitting between them. The CDR3 is made up of 15 amino acids. Germline V gene data show CDR1 as LNHDA and CDR2 as SQIVND (reference sequence). The chain's CDR3 is CASSIDGGSYNEQFF. DNA of the CDR3: TGTGCCAGTAGTATAGACGGGGGCTCCTACAATGAGCAGTTCTTC.

The V and J genes are TRBV7-4 and TRBJ1-6; weak D call: TRBD1 (5 bases). Between the trimmed V and J ends, which lost 2 bases and 5 bases, there was a span of 13 bases. The germline CDR1 and CDR2 sequences are SGHVT and SQSDAQ. CDR3 length: 16 amino acids. The CDR3 sequence: CASSLWSGKNNSPLHF. DNA of the CDR3: TGTGCCAGCAGCTTATGGTCAGGGAAGAATAATTCACCCCTCCACTTT.

The rearrangement links TRBV4-3 to TRBJ1-2; unclear D gene. V was pared by 0 bases and J by 8 bases, with 16 bases between. This CDR3 is 15 amino acids long. Germline V CDR1 and CDR2: LGHNA, YSLEER. The CDR3 region is CASSQDRGQIWGYTF. The CDR3 nucleotides are TGCGCCAGCAGCCAAGATCGAGGGCAAATTTGGGGCTACACCTTC.

This chain joins TRBV6-5 and TRBJ2-7; D unclear. The CDR3 extends over 14 amino acids. Germline CDR1 and CDR2: MNHEY and SVGAGI. Trimming stripped 7 bases from V and 5 bases from J, with 18 bases between. CDR3 sequence (DNA): TGTGCCAGCACCCTCACCAGGCCCACCCACGAGCAGTACTTC. It specifies CASTLTRPTHEQYF.

The V gene is TRBV24-1, the J gene TRBJ2-7; 9 positions agree with TRBD1. Germline V gene lookup returns CDR1 KGHDR and CDR2 SFDVKD. This CDR3 region has 15 residues. Germline trimming cut 2 bases from V and 3 bases from J; bases unmatched to any gene: 4. DNA of the CDR3: TGTGCCACCAGTGATTGGGGACAGGGAGGCTACGAGCAGTACTTC. Protein product: CATSDWGQGGYEQYF.